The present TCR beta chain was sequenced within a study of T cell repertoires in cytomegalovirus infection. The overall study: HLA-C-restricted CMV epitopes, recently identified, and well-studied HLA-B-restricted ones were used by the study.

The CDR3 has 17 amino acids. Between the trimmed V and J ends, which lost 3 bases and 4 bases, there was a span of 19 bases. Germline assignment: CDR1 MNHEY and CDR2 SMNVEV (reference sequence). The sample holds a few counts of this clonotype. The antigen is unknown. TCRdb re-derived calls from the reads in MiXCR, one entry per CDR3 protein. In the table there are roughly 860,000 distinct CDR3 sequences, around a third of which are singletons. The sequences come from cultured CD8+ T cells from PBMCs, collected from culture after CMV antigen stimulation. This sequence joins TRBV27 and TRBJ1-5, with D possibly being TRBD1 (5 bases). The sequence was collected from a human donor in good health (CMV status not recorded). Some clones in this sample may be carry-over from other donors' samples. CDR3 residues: CASSFMSSGLGNQPQHF. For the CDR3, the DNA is TGTGCCAGCAGTTTTATGAGCTCGGGACTTGGGAATCAGCCCCAGCATTTT.